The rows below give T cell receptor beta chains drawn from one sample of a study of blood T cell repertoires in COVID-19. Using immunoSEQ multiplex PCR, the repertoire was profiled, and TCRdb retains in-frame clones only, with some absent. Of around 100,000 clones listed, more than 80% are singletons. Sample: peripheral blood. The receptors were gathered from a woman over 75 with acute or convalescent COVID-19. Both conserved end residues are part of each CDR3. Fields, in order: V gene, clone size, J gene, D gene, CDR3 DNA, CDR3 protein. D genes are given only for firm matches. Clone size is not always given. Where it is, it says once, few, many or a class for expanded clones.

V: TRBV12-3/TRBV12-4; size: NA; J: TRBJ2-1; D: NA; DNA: TGTGCCAGCAGTTTATTTAGGGGGGGGTCTCAATTCTTC; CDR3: CASSLFRGGSQFF
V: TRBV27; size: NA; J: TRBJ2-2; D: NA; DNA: TGTGCCAGCAGTCAACAGGGTGTCTATACCGGGGAGCTGTTTTTT; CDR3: CASSQQGVYTGELFF
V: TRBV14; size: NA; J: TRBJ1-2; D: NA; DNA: TGTGCCAGCAGCCAAGGGACAGTCGGTGGCTACACCTTC; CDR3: CASSQGTVGGYTF
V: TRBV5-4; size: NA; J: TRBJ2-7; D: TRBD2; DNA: TGTGCCAGCAGATCTGCGGGGGGGCGCAGTTGGGACGAGCAGTACTTC; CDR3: CASRSAGGRSWDEQYF
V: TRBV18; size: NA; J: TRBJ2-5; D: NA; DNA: TGTGCCAGCTCACCCCAGGGCGCTGGGACCCAGTACTTC; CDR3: CASSPQGAGTQYF
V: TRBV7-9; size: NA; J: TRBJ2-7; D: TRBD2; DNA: TGTGCCAGCAGCTCCCAGCGGGGTGGAGACGAGCAGTACTTC; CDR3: CASSSQRGGDEQYF
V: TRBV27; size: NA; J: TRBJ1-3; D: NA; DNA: TGTGCCAGCAGTAGGGGGTTCTCTGGAAACACCATATATTTT; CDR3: CASSRGFSGNTIYF
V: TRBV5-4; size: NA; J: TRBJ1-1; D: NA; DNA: TGTGCCAGCAGCCCAATGGTCTCCGGAGCTGAAGCTTTCTTT; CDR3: CASSPMVSGAEAFF
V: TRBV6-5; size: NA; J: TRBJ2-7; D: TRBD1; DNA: TGTGCCAGCAGTTTAGGGACAGCCTACGAGCAGTACTTC; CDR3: CASSLGTAYEQYF
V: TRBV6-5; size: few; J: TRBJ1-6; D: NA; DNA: TGTGCCAGCACCTCCCCCGGGGTTGGACCCCTCCACTTT; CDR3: CASTSPGVGPLHF
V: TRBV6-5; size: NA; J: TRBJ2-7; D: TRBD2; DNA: TGTGCCAGCAGGCCGGGACTAGCGGGGGGCTGGGAGCAGTACTTC; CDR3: CASRPGLAGGWEQYF
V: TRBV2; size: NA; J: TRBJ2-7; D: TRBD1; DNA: TGTGCCAGCAGTGAAAGGGACAGGGGATACGAGCAGTACTTC; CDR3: CASSERDRGYEQYF
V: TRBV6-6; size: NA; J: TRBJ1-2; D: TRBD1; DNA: TGTGCCAGCAGTTACCCGGACAGGGAATGGTGGGGCTACACCTTC; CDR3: CASSYPDREWWGYTF
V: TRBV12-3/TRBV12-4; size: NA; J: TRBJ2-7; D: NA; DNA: TGTGCCAGCAGTTTAAGCTCGCGGTACGAGCAGTACTTC; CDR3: CASSLSSRYEQYF
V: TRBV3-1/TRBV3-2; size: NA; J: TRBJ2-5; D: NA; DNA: TGTGCCAGCAGCCCCCTCCGGGGGTTCCAAGAGACCCAGTACTTC; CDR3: CASSPLRGFQETQYF
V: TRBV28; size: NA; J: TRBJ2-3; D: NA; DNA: TGTGCCAGCAGTTCGGGGAAAGGGCACACAGATACGCAGTATTTT; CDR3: CASSSGKGHTDTQYF
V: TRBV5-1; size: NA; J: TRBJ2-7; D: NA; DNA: TGCGCCAGCAGCTTCAGTTCGGAGGTCGAGCAGTACTTC; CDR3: CASSFSSEVEQYF
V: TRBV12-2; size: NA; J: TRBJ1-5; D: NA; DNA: TGTGCAAGTCGCTTAGTAGGGGGCTCCAATCAGCCCCAGCATTTT; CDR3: CASRLVGGSNQPQHF
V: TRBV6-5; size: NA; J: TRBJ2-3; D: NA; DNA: TGTGCCAGCAGTCGTGACAGGAGCACAGATACGCAGTATTTT; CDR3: CASSRDRSTDTQYF
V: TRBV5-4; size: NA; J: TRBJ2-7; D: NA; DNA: TGTGCCAGCAGCTGGGCGCTTACACAGGGATTTGGGTCGGACGAGCAGTACTTC; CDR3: CASSWALTQGFGSDEQYF
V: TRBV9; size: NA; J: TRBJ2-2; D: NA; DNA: TGTGCCAGCAGCGCCCAGGGCCCCGGGGAGCTGTTTTTT; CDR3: CASSAQGPGELFF
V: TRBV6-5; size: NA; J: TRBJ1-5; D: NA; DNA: TGTGCCAGCCGAGGGGGGGCGAGCAATCAGCCCCAGCATTTT; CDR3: CASRGGASNQPQHF
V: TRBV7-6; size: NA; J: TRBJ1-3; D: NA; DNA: TGTGCCAGCAGCCCCCAGGGCGGACAGATCTCTGGAAACACCATATATTTT; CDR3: CASSPQGGQISGNTIYF
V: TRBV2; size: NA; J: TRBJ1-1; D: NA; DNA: TGTGCCAGCAGTGCCTTGGGCCCGAAAGCTTTCTTT; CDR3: CASSALGPKAFF
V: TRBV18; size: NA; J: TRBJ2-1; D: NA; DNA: TGTGCCAGCTCACCGGGCACGTTAATCAACAATGAGCAGTTCTTC; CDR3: CASSPGTLINNEQFF
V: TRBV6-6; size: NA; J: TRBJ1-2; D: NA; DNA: TGTGCCAGCAGCCTCCAGGGGTCCAACTATGGCTACACCTTC; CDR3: CASSLQGSNYGYTF
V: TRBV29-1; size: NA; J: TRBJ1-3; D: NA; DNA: TGCAGCGTTGAAGATAACAGGGTAGGAAACACCATATATTTT; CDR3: CSVEDNRVGNTIYF
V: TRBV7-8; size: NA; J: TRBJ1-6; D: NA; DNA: TGTGCCAGCAGCCCAGTAAATTCACCCCTCCACTTT; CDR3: CASSPVNSPLHF
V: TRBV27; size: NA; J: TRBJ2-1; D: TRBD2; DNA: TGTGCCAGCAGACCCACTGGACTAGCGGGGGCCAATCGTCCCTACAATGAGCAGTTCTTC; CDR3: CASRPTGLAGANRPYNEQFF
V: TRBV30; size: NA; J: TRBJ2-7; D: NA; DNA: TGTGCCTGGACGTCAGGGTATAGCTCCTACGAGCAGTACTTC; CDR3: CAWTSGYSSYEQYF
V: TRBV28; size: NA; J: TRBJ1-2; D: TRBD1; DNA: TGTGCCAGCAGTTTTGAGGACAGGTGGGCGGGTGGCTACACCTTC; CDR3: CASSFEDRWAGGYTF
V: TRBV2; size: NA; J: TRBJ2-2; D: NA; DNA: TGTGCCAGCAGGGCCGGGGACACTACGAACACCGGGGAGCTGTTTTTT; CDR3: CASRAGDTTNTGELFF
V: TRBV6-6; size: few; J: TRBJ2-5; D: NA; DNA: TGTGCCAGCAGGGCTGCCTTAGAGACCCAGTACTTC; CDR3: CASRAALETQYF
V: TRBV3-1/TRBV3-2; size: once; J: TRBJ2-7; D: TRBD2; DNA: TGTGCCAGCAGCCAAACTCTAGCGGGGGGAACCCCCCACGAGCAGTACTTC; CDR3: CASSQTLAGGTPHEQYF